What follows describes a single T cell receptor beta chain. This sample is drawn from a study of blood T cell repertoires in COVID-19. The repertoire was sequenced with immunoSEQ multiplex PCR; TCRdb's copy has only in-frame clones and lacks some. The sample comprises tens of thousands of clones, 91% of which are singletons, and 1.9% rests with the top ten. Germline V gene data show CDR1 as MDHEN and CDR2 as SYDVKM. Losses at the gene ends were 5 bases for V and 5 bases for J; bases not matched to a gene: 2. CDR3 size: 12 residues. Sequenced material: peripheral blood. The chain uses TRBV28 and TRBJ1-2, with 7 bases aligning to TRBD1. This TCR derives from a woman aged 50 to 60 in a cohort sampled during active COVID-19. The CDR3 DNA sequence: TGTGCCAGCAGTCAGGGACAGTATGGCTACACCTTC. This translates into CASSQGQYGYTF.